This T cell receptor (beta chain) was found in a study of pediatric ulcerative colitis. V lost 7 bases to trimming and J lost 4 bases, with 11 bases between them. CDR1 SGDLS and CDR2 YYNGEE come from the germline V gene. The CDR3 loop spans 12 amino acids. Details on this clone: What it binds is not known.

Study-level points and caveats: No controls had the two rectal clonotypes shared by ulcerative colitis patients.

Sequencing depth was up to 500,000 reads per sample. Sequenced by immunoSEQ multiplex PCR; TCRdb stores in-frame clones only, minus some. This table has about 36,000 clones, around four fifths appearing once. Sequencing used blood. This chain uses TRBV9 with TRBJ2-5, with a tentative D call TRBD1 (5 bases). The clonotype comes from a girl between 5 and 17 years old with moderate ulcerative colitis. The CDR3 sequence is CASRLRGETQYF. CDR3 nucleotides: TGTGCCAGCCGGTTAAGGGGAGAGACCCAGTACTTC.